The next 19 T cell receptor beta chains were all read from a single sample in a study of blood T cell repertoires in COVID-19. Profiled with immunoSEQ multiplex PCR; TCRdb holds only in-frame clones, not every one. Of some 130,000 clones listed, approximately 70% are singletons. The material sequenced was peripheral blood. Receptors were obtained from a woman in her seventies with acute or convalescent COVID-19.

The rearrangement joins TRBV27 to TRBJ1-6; D ambiguous. CDR1 and CDR2 (germline): MNHEY, SMNVEV (reference sequence). The CDR3 loop spans 13 amino acids. V was pared by 4 bases and J by 7 bases, with 8 bases between. CDR3 sequence (DNA): TGTGCCAGCAGTTATAGCGGAAATTCACCCCTCCACTTT. This translates into CASSYSGNSPLHF.

V and J are TRBV27 and TRBJ1-6; no clear D. Germline V gene sequence: CDR1 MNHEY, CDR2 SMNVEV (reference sequence). The CDR3 runs to 14 residues. The germline V and J ends were trimmed by 2 bases and 9 bases, with 11 bases remaining between them. CDR3 residues: CASSLITLGSPLHF. The CDR3 region has the DNA TGTGCCAGCAGTTTAATCACTCTCGGTTCACCCCTCCACTTT.

The rearrangement links TRBV11-2 to TRBJ2-7; D unclear. The CDR3 sequence is 13 residues long. The V end was cut by 1 base, the J end by 3 bases, with 7 bases between. Germline assignment: CDR1 SGHAT and CDR2 FQNNGV. The CDR3 DNA is TGTGCCAGCAGCTTAGCGCCAGGCTACGAGCAGTACTTC. Translated: CASSLAPGYEQYF.

V and J are TRBV6-5 and TRBJ1-2, with 8 bases that match TRBD1. The CDR3 is 15 residues long. Losses at the gene ends were 6 bases for V and 2 bases for J; bases not matched to a gene: 8. Germline V gives CDR1 MNHEY, CDR2 SVGAGI. CDR3 in amino acids: CASRNDRGGNYGYTF. Here the CDR3 DNA reads TGTGCCAGCAGAAACGACAGGGGTGGAAACTATGGCTACACCTTC.

This clone was seen ten or more times. The chain recombines TRBV28 with TRBJ1-1, with D possibly TRBD1 on 6 matching bases. This CDR3 has 16 amino acids. CDR1 MDHEN and CDR2 SYDVKM come from the germline V gene. V was pared by 4 bases and J by 3 bases, with 18 bases between. CDR3 bases: TGTGCCAGCAGTTCCCTCGGGGGGCGAAAGGACACTGAAGCTTTCTTT. Residues: CASSSLGGRKDTEAFF.

The CDR3 sequence: CASSRARGNYGYTF. The CDR3 bases are TGTGCCAGCAGTCGGGCCAGGGGCAACTATGGCTACACCTTC. V is TRBV6-5 and J is TRBJ1-2, with a tentative D call TRBD1 (6 bases). This CDR3 region has 14 residues. Looked up from germline, CDR1 is MNHEY and CDR2 is SVGAGI. With 5 bases removed from V and 2 bases from J, the gap between germline ends came to 12 bases.

The J gene is TRBJ1-2, the V gene TRBV12-3 or TRBV12-4, with 7 bases aligning to TRBD1. Losses at the gene ends were 2 bases for V and 8 bases for J; bases not matched to a gene: 5. CDR3 length: 13 amino acids. The CDR3 protein is CASSLLTGNGYTF. The CDR3 DNA reads TGTGCCAGCAGTTTATTGACAGGGAACGGCTACACCTTC.

The chain joins TRBV29-1 to TRBJ2-2; possibly TRBD1 for D (5 bases). V was pared by 6 bases and J by 3 bases, with 11 bases between. The CDR3 loop spans 13 amino acids. Germline V lookup: CDR1 SQVTM, CDR2 ANQGSEA. The CDR3 region is CSVRDRDTGELFF. In DNA, the CDR3 is TGCAGCGTCAGGGATCGAGACACCGGGGAGCTGTTTTTT.

The chain joins TRBV4-1 to TRBJ1-1, with D possibly matching TRBD1 (5 bases). This CDR3 is 13 amino acids long. Germline-derived CDR1 and CDR2 are MGHRA and YSYEKL. V gave up 1 base and J gave up 7 bases, with 10 bases separating them. The CDR3 spells CASSQVLQGEAFF. The CDR3 region has the DNA TGCGCCAGCAGCCAAGTCCTCCAGGGTGAAGCTTTCTTT.

V usage is TRBV5-6 and J usage is TRBJ1-2, with TRBD1 matching over 8 bases. CDR1 SGHDT and CDR2 YYEEEE come from the germline V gene. J lost 8 bases, V lost 2 bases, and 14 bases had no gene match. The CDR3 has 16 amino acids. In DNA, the CDR3 is TGTGCCAGCAGCTTATCCGGACAGGGAAGACGATGGGGCTACACCTTC. Translating gives CASSLSGQGRRWGYTF. The whole variable domain, filled in from reference TRBV5-6 and TRBJ1-2, reads DAGVTQSPTHLIKTRGQQVTLRCSPKSGHDTVSWYQQALGQGPQFIFQYYEEEERQRGNFPDRFSGHQFPNYSSELNVNALLLGDSALYLCASSLSGQGRRWGYTFGSGTRLTVV.

CDR3 sequence (DNA): TGTGCCAGCAGCTTAGGCCAGTTGGAGGCTGAGCAGTTCTTC. It is translated as CASSLGQLEAEQFF. The chain recombines TRBV7-2 with TRBJ2-1; a weak D match, TRBD2 (5 bases). CDR1 is SGHTA, CDR2 FQGNSA, per germline. The CDR3 runs to 14 residues. Trimming cost V 1 base and J 9 bases, with 13 bases left between them.

This CDR3 reads CASSPRRSGANVLTF. The CDR3 DNA reads as TGTGCCAGCAGTCCCCGGAGATCTGGGGCCAACGTCCTGACTTTC. V usage is TRBV28 and J usage is TRBJ2-6; D is uncertain. The CDR3 extends over 15 amino acids. Germline V CDR1 and CDR2: MDHEN, SYDVKM. Trimming stripped 5 bases from V and 1 base from J, with 9 bases between.

The chain is built from TRBV7-2 and TRBJ2-7; D is undetermined. CDR1 is SGHTA and CDR2 is FQGNSA in the germline V gene. The CDR3 is 11 residues long. V was trimmed by 5 bases and J by 2 bases, leaving 4 bases between them. The CDR3 spells CASSTTYEQYF. The CDR3 nucleotides are TGTGCCAGCAGCACTACCTACGAGCAGTACTTC. Combining the CDR3 with reference TRBV7-2 and TRBJ2-7 gives the whole variable domain GAGVSQSPSNKVTEKGKDVELRCDPISGHTALYWYRQSLGQGLEFLIYFQGNSAPDKSGLPSDRFSAERTGGSVSTLTIQRTQQEDSAVYLCASSTTYEQYFGPGTRLTVT.

The chain links TRBV3-1 (or the pseudogene TRBV3-2) to TRBJ1-1; D unclear. Trimming removed 1 base at V and 0 bases at J, with 6 bases between. CDR3 length: 14 amino acids. Germline lookup yields CDR1 LGHDT and CDR2 YNNKEL (reference sequence). In DNA, the CDR3 is TGTGCCAGCAGCCAAGGACTGGTGAACACTGAAGCTTTCTTT. Amino acid sequence: CASSQGLVNTEAFF.

The table lists this clone with a few counts. CDR3 sequence (DNA): TGTGCCAGTAGTATAGACATGCAGCCCCAGCATTTT. It translates to CASSIDMQPQHF. The chain recombines TRBV19 with TRBJ1-5; D unresolved. Looked up from germline, CDR1 is LNHDA and CDR2 is SQIVND (reference sequence). The germline V and J ends were trimmed by 0 bases and 7 bases, with 4 bases remaining between them. The CDR3 sequence is 12 residues long. Full variable domain (rest looked up from reference TRBV19 and TRBJ1-5): DGGITQSPKYLFRKEGQNVTLSCEQNLNHDAMYWYRQDPGQGLRLIYYSQIVNDFQKGDIAEGYSVSREKKESFPLTVTSAQKNPTAFYLCASSIDMQPQHFGDGTRLSIL.

J is TRBJ2-3 and V is TRBV6-1; D is perhaps TRBD1 (6 bases). Trimming took 3 bases from V and 0 from J, leaving 13 bases between them. Germline V gene sequence: CDR1 MNHNS, CDR2 SASEGT. The CDR3 has 16 residues. Here the CDR3 reads CASSETGRASTDTQYF. The CDR3 coding sequence is TGTGCCAGCAGTGAGACAGGACGTGCTAGCACAGATACGCAGTATTTT.

The chain is built from TRBV5-8 and TRBJ2-5; weak D call: TRBD1 (6 bases). CDR3 length: 15 residues. Germline CDR1 is SGHTS and CDR2 is YDEGEE. Trimming took off 4 bases at V and 2 bases at J, with 15 bases between the two ends. The CDR3 DNA follows: TGTGCCAGCAGCGCCGGAAACAGGGCTCAAGAGACCCAGTACTTC. Translated: CASSAGNRAQETQYF.

V usage is TRBV25-1 and J usage is TRBJ2-5; 7 bases align to TRBD2. J gave up 4 bases and V 1 base, and 3 bases lay outside the gene matches. This CDR3 is 14 amino acids long. Germline V gene data show CDR1 as MGHDK and CDR2 as SYGVNS. CDR3 nucleotides: TGTGCCAGCAGTGAATCGGGGGGACCAGAGACCCAGTACTTC. It is translated as CASSESGGPETQYF.

This chain joins TRBV21-1 and TRBJ1-1; the table's D call, TRBD1, has no DNA check behind it. TRBV21-1 is labeled a pseudogene. This CDR3 has 15 residues. The CDR3 DNA is TGTGCCAGCAGCAAAGCCGGACAGGGGGCCACTGAAGCTTTCTTT. Protein sequence: CASSKAGQGATEAFF.